This T cell receptor (beta chain) comes out of a study of T cell responses to AZD1222 COVID-19 vaccine. The study's findings and limits: The study found vaccine-associated CD4 TCRs spanning spike, dominant at 160-218 and 743-854. There were repertoire samples only from the period after the peak T cell response.

CDR3 length equals 13 residues. Germline CDR1 SGHRS, CDR2 YFSETQ. Trimming left V 2 bases short and J 6 bases short, with 10 bases between. Libraries were prepared by immunoSEQ multiplex PCR; TCRdb keeps only in-frame clonotypes and omits some of them. The sample carries approximately 150,000 clones, 80% to 90% recorded once. A remark on this clone: Its antigen is as yet unknown.

The sequenced sample was peripheral blood, obtained on day 0 of AZD1222 vaccination. The sequence came from an adult in good health. V is TRBV5-1 and J is TRBJ2-3, with a tentative D call TRBD1 (5 bases). The chain's CDR3 is CASSFWGRDTQYF. The CDR3 nucleotides read TGCGCCAGCAGCTTCTGGGGCCGGGATACGCAGTATTTT.